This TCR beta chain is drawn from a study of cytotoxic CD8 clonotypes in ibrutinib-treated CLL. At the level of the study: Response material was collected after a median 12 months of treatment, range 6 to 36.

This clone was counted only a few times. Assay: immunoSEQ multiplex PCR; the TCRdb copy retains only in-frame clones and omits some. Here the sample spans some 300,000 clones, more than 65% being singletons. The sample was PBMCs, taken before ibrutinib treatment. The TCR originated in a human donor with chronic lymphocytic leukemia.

The CDR3 coding sequence is TGTGCCAGCAGAACGGACAGGGGGCTCACAGATACGCAGTATTTT. Protein sequence: CASRTDRGLTDTQYF. The J gene is TRBJ2-3, the V gene TRBV6-5; 11 bases map to TRBD1. Germline V gene lookup returns CDR1 MNHEY and CDR2 SVGAGI. This CDR3 has 15 amino acids. Losses at the gene ends were 6 bases for V and 2 bases for J; bases not matched to a gene: 4.